This record looks at one TCR beta chain sequence and its context. This sample was taken from a study of blood T cell repertoires in COVID-19. The length of the CDR3 is 15 residues. Per germline, CDR1 LNHNV and CDR2 YYDKDF (reference sequence). Trimming shortened V by 0 bases and J by 5 bases, and 13 bases separated the two germline ends. Profiled with immunoSEQ multiplex PCR; TCRdb holds only in-frame clones, not every one. The sample consists of approximately 200,000 clones, 70% to 90% of them appearing once. Sequencing was carried out using peripheral blood. The chain employs TRBV15 and TRBJ1-2; D gene ambiguous. This TCR came from a man aged 25-45 years with acute or convalescent COVID-19. The DNA of the CDR3 is TGTGCCACCAGCAGAGATCGGCAGGTTACTTATGGCTACACCTTC. Translating it yields CATSRDRQVTYGYTF.